Listed below are T cell receptor beta chains from one sample, sequenced in a study of control samples from healthy donors and cancer patients. Sequencing used immunoSEQ multiplex PCR; TCRdb keeps in-frame clones, though not all of them. Seen here are about 140,000 clones, about 90% observed once, and the top ten hold more than 1.5%. Source material: blood. The receptors here all came from a man between 18 and 29 years old in good health. Both conserved end residues are part of each CDR3. Expanded clones get a size class; other rows say once, few or many, or leave the size out.

CDR3 protein: CASSKDSGQPQHF; V gene: TRBV6-5; clone size: once; J gene: TRBJ1-5
CDR3 protein: CASSQNPGYGYTF; V gene: TRBV4-3; clone size: few; J gene: TRBJ1-2
CDR3 protein: CAWSRAVSEQYF; V gene: TRBV30; clone size: -; J gene: TRBJ2-7
CDR3 protein: CASSIGTGNGQPQHF; V gene: TRBV19; clone size: -; J gene: TRBJ1-5
CDR3 protein: CASSLGQGAVNSPLHF; V gene: TRBV5-4; clone size: -; J gene: TRBJ1-6
CDR3 protein: CASSYGSGQKNSPLHF; V gene: TRBV6-6; clone size: -; J gene: TRBJ1-6
CDR3 protein: CASSLTGQGDEQYF; V gene: TRBV7-9; clone size: -; J gene: TRBJ2-7
CDR3 protein: CASSPGGVRGPGQYF; V gene: TRBV11-2; clone size: -; J gene: TRBJ2-7
CDR3 protein: CASSFGTGVAREQYF; V gene: TRBV5-1; clone size: -; J gene: TRBJ2-7
CDR3 protein: CATSAAGRGGWSQPQHF; V gene: TRBV24-1; clone size: -; J gene: TRBJ1-5
CDR3 protein: CASSATGYYEQYF; V gene: TRBV19; clone size: -; J gene: TRBJ2-7
CDR3 protein: CASSLANQQETQYF; V gene: TRBV5-1; clone size: -; J gene: TRBJ2-5
CDR3 protein: CASSPGTGDYEQYF; V gene: TRBV5-6; clone size: -; J gene: TRBJ2-7
CDR3 protein: CASSQEGGTAAPYEQYF; V gene: TRBV4-3; clone size: -; J gene: TRBJ2-7
CDR3 protein: CASSERGTFGYTF; V gene: TRBV6-1; clone size: -; J gene: TRBJ1-2
CDR3 protein: CASSVGANRDSNQPQHF; V gene: TRBV5-5; clone size: -; J gene: TRBJ1-5
CDR3 protein: CASSQNTGELFF; V gene: TRBV4-2; clone size: medium-sized; J gene: TRBJ2-2